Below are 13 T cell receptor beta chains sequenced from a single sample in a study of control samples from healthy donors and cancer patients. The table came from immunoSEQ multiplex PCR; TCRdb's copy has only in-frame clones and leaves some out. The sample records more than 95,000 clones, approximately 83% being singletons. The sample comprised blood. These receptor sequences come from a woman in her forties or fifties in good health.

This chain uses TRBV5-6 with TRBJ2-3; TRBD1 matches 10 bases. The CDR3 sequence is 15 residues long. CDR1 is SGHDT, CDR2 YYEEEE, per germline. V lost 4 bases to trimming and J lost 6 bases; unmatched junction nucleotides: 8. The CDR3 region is CASSHPGQGWDTQYF. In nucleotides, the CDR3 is TGTGCCAGCAGCCACCCGGGACAGGGGTGGGATACGCAGTATTTT.

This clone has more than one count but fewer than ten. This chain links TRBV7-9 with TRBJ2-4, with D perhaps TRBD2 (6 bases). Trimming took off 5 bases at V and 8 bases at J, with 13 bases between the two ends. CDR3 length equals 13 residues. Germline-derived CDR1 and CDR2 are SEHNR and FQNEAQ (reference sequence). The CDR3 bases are TGTGCCAGCAGCCTTCCGGGAGTCGACATTCAGTACTTC. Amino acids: CASSLPGVDIQYF.

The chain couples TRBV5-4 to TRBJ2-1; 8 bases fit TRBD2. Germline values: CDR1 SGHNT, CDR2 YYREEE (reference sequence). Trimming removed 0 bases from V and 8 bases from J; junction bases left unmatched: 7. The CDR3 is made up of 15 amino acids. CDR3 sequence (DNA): TGTGCCAGCAGCTTGGAGGGCGGGAGGTTCTATGAGCAGTTCTTC. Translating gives CASSLEGGRFYEQFF. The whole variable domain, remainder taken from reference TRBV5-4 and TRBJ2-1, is ETGVTQSPTHLIKTRGQQVTLRCSSQSGHNTVSWYQQALGQGPQFIFQYYREEENGRGNFPPRFSGLQFPNYSSELNVNALELDDSALYLCASSLEGGRFYEQFFGPGTRLTVL.

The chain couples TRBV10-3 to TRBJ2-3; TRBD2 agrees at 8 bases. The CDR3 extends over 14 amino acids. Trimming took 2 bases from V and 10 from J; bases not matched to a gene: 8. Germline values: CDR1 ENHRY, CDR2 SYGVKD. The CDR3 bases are TGTGCCATCAGTGAGAAGGAATCAGCGGGGGCGCAGTATTTT. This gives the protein CAISEKESAGAQYF.

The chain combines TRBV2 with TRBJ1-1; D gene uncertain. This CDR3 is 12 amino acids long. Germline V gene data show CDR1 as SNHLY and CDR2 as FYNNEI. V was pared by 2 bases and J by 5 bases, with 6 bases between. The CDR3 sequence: CASSETGTEAFF. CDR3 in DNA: TGTGCCAGCAGTGAAACGGGGACTGAAGCTTTCTTT.

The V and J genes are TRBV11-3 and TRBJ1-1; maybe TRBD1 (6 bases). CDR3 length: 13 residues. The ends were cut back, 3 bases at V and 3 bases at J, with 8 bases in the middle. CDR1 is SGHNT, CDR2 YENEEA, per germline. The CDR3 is CASSLRGYTEAFF. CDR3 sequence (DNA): TGTGCCAGCAGCTTGAGGGGGTACACTGAAGCTTTCTTT.

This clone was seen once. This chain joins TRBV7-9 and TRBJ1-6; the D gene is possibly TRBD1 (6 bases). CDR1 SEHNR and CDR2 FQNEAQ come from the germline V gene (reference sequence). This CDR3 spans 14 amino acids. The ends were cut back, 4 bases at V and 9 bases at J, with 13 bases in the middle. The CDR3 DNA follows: TGTGCCAGCAGCTCGGGTCCCAGGGGTTCACCCCTCCACTTT. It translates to CASSSGPRGSPLHF. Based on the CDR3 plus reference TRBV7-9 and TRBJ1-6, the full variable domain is DTGVSQNPRHKITKRGQNVTFRCDPISEHNRLYWYRQTLGQGPEFLTYFQNEAQLEKSRLLSDRFSAERPKGSFSTLEIQRTEQGDSAMYLCASSSGPRGSPLHFGNGTRLTVT.

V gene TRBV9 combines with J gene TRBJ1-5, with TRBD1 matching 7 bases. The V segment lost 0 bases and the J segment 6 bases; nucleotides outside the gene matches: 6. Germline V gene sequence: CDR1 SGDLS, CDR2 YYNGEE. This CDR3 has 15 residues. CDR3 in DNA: TGTGCCAGCAGCGTAGGAGAAGGGGGCGGTCAGCCCCAGCATTTT. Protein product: CASSVGEGGGQPQHF.

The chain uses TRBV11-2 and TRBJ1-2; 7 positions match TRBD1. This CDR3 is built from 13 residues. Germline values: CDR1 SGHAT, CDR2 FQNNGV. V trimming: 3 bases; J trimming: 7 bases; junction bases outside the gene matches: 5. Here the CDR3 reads CASSLTGLFGYTF. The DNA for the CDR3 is TGTGCCAGCAGCTTGACAGGGTTATTTGGCTACACCTTC.

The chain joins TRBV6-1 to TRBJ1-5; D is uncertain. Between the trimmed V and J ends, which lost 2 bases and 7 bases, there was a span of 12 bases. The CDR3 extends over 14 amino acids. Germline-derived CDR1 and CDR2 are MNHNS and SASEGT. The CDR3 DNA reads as TGTGCCAGCAGTGAAAACCTCTCGCGCCAGCCCCAGCATTTT. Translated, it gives CASSENLSRQPQHF.

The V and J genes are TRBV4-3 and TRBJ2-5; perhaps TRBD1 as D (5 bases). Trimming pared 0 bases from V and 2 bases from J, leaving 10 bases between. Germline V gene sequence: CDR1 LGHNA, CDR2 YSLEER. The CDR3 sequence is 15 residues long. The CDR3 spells CASSQDRGVQETQYF. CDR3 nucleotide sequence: TGCGCCAGCAGCCAAGATAGGGGCGTACAAGAGACCCAGTACTTC.

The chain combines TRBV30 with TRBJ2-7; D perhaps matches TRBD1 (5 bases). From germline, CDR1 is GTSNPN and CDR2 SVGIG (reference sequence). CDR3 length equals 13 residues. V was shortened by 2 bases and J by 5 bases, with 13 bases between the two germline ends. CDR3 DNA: TGTGCCTGGAGTTTACAGGCAAGTGACGAGCAGTACTTC. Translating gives CAWSLQASDEQYF.

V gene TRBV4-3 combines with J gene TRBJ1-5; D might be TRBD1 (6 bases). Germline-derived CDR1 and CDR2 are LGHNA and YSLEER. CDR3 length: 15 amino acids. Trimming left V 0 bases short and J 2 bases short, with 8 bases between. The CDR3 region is CASSQEAGGNQPQHF. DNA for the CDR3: TGCGCCAGCAGCCAAGAAGCAGGGGGCAATCAGCCCCAGCATTTT.